The clone carrying this T cell receptor (beta chain) was detected once. The target antigen is unknown. The data stem from a study of cytomegalovirus exposure and HLA in healthy donors. The donors were part of the validation cohort of more than 90 subjects. That cohort was separate from the first cohort, which comprised 500 to 700 subjects. The J segment lost 2 bases and the V segment lost 0 bases, leaving 10 bases of the junction unmatched. In germline, CDR1 is MGHRA, CDR2 YSYEKL. The CDR3 extends over 18 amino acids. Profiling relied on immunoSEQ multiplex PCR, and the TCRdb table lists in-frame clones only, not all of them. The repertoire holds about 110,000 clones, with almost 96% as singletons. Study findings and constraints: In vitro experiments confirmed that a few CMV-associated chains were specific for CMV antigens.

This clonotype originated in a young woman in good health and CMV-seronegative. Material for sequencing was PBMCs. This chain connects TRBV4-1 to TRBJ2-3; 8 bases fit TRBD2. The CDR3 DNA sequence: TGCGCCAGCAGCCAAGAGGGGGTTAGCGGGGCACCCACAGATACGCAGTATTTT. Protein sequence: CASSQEGVSGAPTDTQYF.